These 24 T cell receptor beta chains were all obtained from the same sample, sequenced in a study of cytomegalovirus exposure and HLA in healthy donors. 13 Jbeta primers and 60 Vbeta primers were used for the PCR. Produced via immunoSEQ multiplex PCR; TCRdb's table is partial and in-frame only. This sample has around 270,000 clones; about four fifths occur once, and the top ten carry about 0.29%. Input material: PBMCs. The receptors derive from a girl aged 2 to 10 in good health and CMV-seronegative.

V and J are TRBV9 and TRBJ2-1; 7 nucleotides match TRBD2. Looked up from germline, CDR1 is SGDLS and CDR2 is YYNGEE. The ends lost 3 bases at V and 4 bases at J; junction bases unmatched: 7. The CDR3 spans 15 residues. CDR3 in amino acids: CASSARLAAYNEQFF. For the CDR3, the DNA is TGTGCCAGCAGCGCGAGACTAGCCGCTTACAATGAGCAGTTCTTC.

This chain connects TRBV5-1 to TRBJ1-1; TRBD1 matches 7 bases. CDR3 length equals 13 residues. The germline CDR1 and CDR2 sequences are SGHRS and YFSETQ. J was trimmed by 8 bases and V by 4 bases; bases with no gene match: 8. The CDR3: CASSLSDRAEAFF. The CDR3 DNA reads as TGCGCCAGCAGCCTCTCAGACAGGGCCGAAGCTTTCTTT.

This chain joins TRBV7-8 and TRBJ1-2; 8 bases line up with TRBD1. The CDR3 is 18 residues long. Germline CDR1 SGHVS, CDR2 FQNEAQ. V gave up 4 bases and J gave up 2 bases; unmatched junction bases: 15. CDR3 sequence reads: CASSSEGRGRFLNYGYTF. CDR3 DNA: TGTGCCAGCAGCTCGGAGGGCAGGGGGCGATTTTTGAACTATGGCTACACCTTC.

The J gene is TRBJ2-5, the V gene TRBV6-6, with 9 bases matching TRBD1. The ends lost 8 bases at V and 5 bases at J; junction bases unmatched: 6. Germline CDR1 is MNHNY and CDR2 is SVGAGI (reference sequence). The CDR3 runs 13 residues. The CDR3 here is CASRDRVRETQYF. In DNA form, the CDR3 reads TGTGCCAGCCGGGACAGGGTCCGCGAGACCCAGTACTTC.

The CDR3 DNA sequence: TGTGCCAGCAGCTTGTCGGAGACCCAGTACTTC. This gives the protein CASSLSETQYF. V is TRBV5-4 and J is TRBJ2-5; D gene ambiguous. The CDR3 contains 11 residues. Deletions cut 1 base from V and 5 bases from J, with 3 bases between. CDR1 and CDR2 from the germline V gene are SGHNT and YYREEE (reference sequence).

This chain connects TRBV7-9 to TRBJ2-1; tentatively, D is TRBD2 (6 bases). The CDR3 length is 16 residues. Between the trimmed V and J ends, which lost 0 bases and 2 bases, there was a span of 11 bases. CDR1 is SEHNR, CDR2 FQNEAQ, per germline (reference sequence). The CDR3 loop is CASSLALAMPYNEQFF. The CDR3 bases are TGTGCCAGCAGCTTAGCCCTAGCGATGCCCTACAATGAGCAGTTCTTC.

The V and J genes are TRBV27 and TRBJ1-1; D is uncertain. CDR1 and CDR2 (germline): MNHEY, SMNVEV (reference sequence). The CDR3 covers 15 residues. V shed 2 bases and J shed 1 base, with 11 bases lying between them. This CDR3 is CASSLRFRQNTEAFF. DNA for the CDR3: TGTGCCAGCAGTTTAAGGTTCAGACAGAACACTGAAGCTTTCTTT.

This chain connects TRBV5-5 to TRBJ2-3; tentatively, D is TRBD2 (7 bases). CDR1 and CDR2 (germline): SGHKS, YYEKEE (reference sequence). The V end lost 4 bases, the J end lost 6 bases, and 18 bases lay between the germline ends. The CDR3 sequence is 15 residues long. The CDR3 sequence is CASSPSPGGPDTQYF. For the CDR3, the DNA is TGTGCCAGCAGCCCCAGCCCGGGGGGCCCGGATACGCAGTATTTT.

This clone came up once. This rearrangement joins TRBV5-4 to TRBJ1-4; 8 bases fit TRBD1. The CDR3 is 15 amino acids. The junction had 7 bases not matched to a gene; V was cut back by 2 bases and J by 7 bases. Germline V gene sequence: CDR1 SGHNT, CDR2 YYREEE (reference sequence). In DNA, the CDR3 is TGTGCCAGCAGCTTTGGGACAGGAGGGGGTGAAAAACTGTTTTTT. It codes for CASSFGTGGGEKLFF.

This chain connects TRBV10-3 to TRBJ2-1; the D gene is possibly TRBD1 (5 bases). This CDR3 has 15 residues. Germline V gives CDR1 ENHRY, CDR2 SYGVKD. Between the trimmed V and J ends, which lost 4 bases and 0 bases, there was a span of 10 bases. CDR3 DNA sequence: TGTGCCATCAGTGCCCAGGGCGGCTCCTACAATGAGCAGTTCTTC. Its protein product is CAISAQGGSYNEQFF.

The J gene is TRBJ2-1, the V gene TRBV2; 8 bases match TRBD1. Germline trimming cut 10 bases from V and 6 bases from J; bases unmatched to any gene: 8. CDR3 length: 13 residues. The V gene's germline CDR1 is SNHLY and CDR2 FYNNEI. The CDR3 is CAKSWTGPNEQFF. CDR3 DNA: TGTGCCAAGAGCTGGACAGGGCCCAATGAGCAGTTCTTC.

The V call is TRBV14, the J call TRBJ1-6, with TRBD1 as a possible D gene (6 bases). Germline CDR1 and CDR2: SGHDN and FVKESK. The CDR3 totals 16 residues. V gave up 2 bases and J gave up 7 bases, with 15 bases separating them. The CDR3, as DNA: TGTGCCAGCAGCCAACTGTACCCGGGACAAAATTCACCCCTCCACTTT. This sequence encodes CASSQLYPGQNSPLHF.

The table lists this clone with a few counts. This rearrangement joins TRBV6-5 to TRBJ1-1; D call uncertain. The CDR3 has 14 residues. Trimming removed 2 bases from V and 4 bases from J, with 11 bases in between. Germline V gene data show CDR1 as MNHEY and CDR2 as SVGAGI. CDR3 region: CASSYGGEGTEAFF. CDR3 nucleotides: TGTGCCAGCAGTTACGGCGGGGAGGGCACTGAAGCTTTCTTT.

V usage is TRBV5-1 and J usage is TRBJ1-2, with D perhaps TRBD1 (5 bases). The germline V and J ends were trimmed by 0 bases and 3 bases, with 18 bases remaining between them. This CDR3 region has 17 residues. The germline gives CDR1 SGHRS, CDR2 YFSETQ. The CDR3 loop is CASSLAQGYPRYYGYTF. The CDR3 DNA reads as TGCGCCAGCAGCTTGGCTCAGGGCTATCCACGGTACTATGGCTACACCTTC. Filled out from reference TRBV5-1 and TRBJ1-2, the complete variable domain reads KAGVTQTPRYLIKTRGQQVTLSCSPISGHRSVSWYQQTPGQGLQFLFEYFSETQRNKGNFPGRFSGRQFSNSRSEMNVSTLELGDSALYLCASSLAQGYPRYYGYTFGSGTRLTVV.

In this sample, this clone turned up once. The chain is built from TRBV4-1 and TRBJ1-4; D possibly corresponds to TRBD1 (6 bases). CDR3 size: 17 residues. Germline CDR1 reads MGHRA; CDR2 reads YSYEKL. V was clipped by 1 base and J by 4 bases, with 16 bases between them. The CDR3 nucleotides are TGCGCCAGCAGCCAAGTCCCGACAGGTGATTATAATGAAAAACTGTTTTTT. Its translation: CASSQVPTGDYNEKLFF.

Only one count was recorded for this clone. V and J are TRBV11-2 and TRBJ2-3, with 9 bases matching TRBD1. Losses at the gene ends were 5 bases for V and 5 bases for J; bases not matched to a gene: 11. The CDR3 is 16 residues long. The germline gives CDR1 SGHAT, CDR2 FQNNGV. The CDR3 nucleotides are TGTGCCAGCAGCGCCCGGCGGGACAGGGCTGGAGATACGCAGTATTTT. Translated: CASSARRDRAGDTQYF.

This sequence joins TRBV13 and TRBJ2-7, with D possibly matching TRBD1 (5 bases). CDR1 PRHDT and CDR2 FYEKMQ come from the germline V gene (reference sequence). This CDR3 is built from 12 residues. The V gene lost 3 bases and the J gene lost 5 bases, with 8 bases spanning the gap. Here the CDR3 reads CASSFSRDEQYF. CDR3 nucleotide sequence: TGTGCCAGCAGCTTCTCCAGGGACGAGCAGTACTTC.

The V gene is TRBV2, the J gene TRBJ2-5; TRBD2 is a possible D gene (6 bases). The CDR3 runs to 14 residues. Trimming shortened V by 1 base and J by 3 bases, and 9 bases separated the two germline ends. Looked up from germline, CDR1 is SNHLY and CDR2 is FYNNEI. The CDR3 here is CASSEGTTKETQYF. As DNA, the CDR3 is TGTGCCAGCAGTGAAGGGACTACCAAAGAGACCCAGTACTTC.

In this sample, this clone turned up a few times. The chain carries TRBV6-1 and TRBJ1-6, with D hard to call. V gave up 7 bases and J gave up 9 bases, with 16 bases separating them. This CDR3 has 14 amino acids. In germline, CDR1 is MNHNS, CDR2 SASEGT. The CDR3 nucleotides are TGTGCCAGCATGGTAGAGGGAAGGAGTTCACCCCTCCACTTT. It codes for CASMVEGRSSPLHF.

This sequence joins TRBV5-6 and TRBJ2-5, with TRBD2 matching 12 bases. This CDR3 is built from 19 residues. Germline CDR1 reads SGHDT; CDR2 reads YYEEEE. The ends lost 3 bases at V and 5 bases at J; junction bases unmatched: 17. The CDR3 here is CASSSLWASGRAGRETQYF. The CDR3, as DNA: TGTGCCAGCAGCTCGTTATGGGCTAGCGGGAGGGCCGGGCGGGAGACCCAGTACTTC.

The J gene is TRBJ2-5, the V gene TRBV27; possibly TRBD1 for D (5 bases). Trimming removed 3 bases from V and 3 bases from J, with 8 bases in between. The germline V gene has CDR1 MNHEY and CDR2 SMNVEV (reference sequence). The CDR3 is 13 amino acids. For the CDR3, the DNA is TGTGCCAGCAGTTTCGCAGGGAAAGAGACCCAGTACTTC. Protein product: CASSFAGKETQYF.

CDR3 bases: TGTGCCAGCTCACCACAGATCCAAGGGACAGGGGATCAGCCCCAGCATTTT. Amino acid sequence: CASSPQIQGTGDQPQHF. This chain links TRBV18 with TRBJ1-5; TRBD1 matches at 10 bases. V shed 1 base, J shed 5 bases, and the junction held 8 bases outside the gene matches. This CDR3 region has 17 residues. Germline loops: CDR1 KGHSH, CDR2 LQKENI. Based on the CDR3 plus reference TRBV18 and TRBJ1-5, the full variable domain is NAGVMQNPRHLVRRRGQEARLRCSPMKGHSHVYWYRQLPEEGLKFMVYLQKENIIDESGMPKERFSAEFPKEGPSILRIQQVVRGDSAAYFCASSPQIQGTGDQPQHFGDGTRLSIL.

The chain recombines TRBV2 with TRBJ2-5, with no clear D. Germline CDR1 reads SNHLY; CDR2 reads FYNNEI. Trimming shortened V by 8 bases and J by 4 bases, and 8 bases separated the two germline ends. The CDR3 has 11 residues. The CDR3, as DNA: TGTGCCAGCTCGGTCGGAGAGACCCAGTACTTC. Protein sequence: CASSVGETQYF.

The V gene is TRBV5-1, the J gene TRBJ2-1; D gene ambiguous. Looked up from germline, CDR1 is SGHRS and CDR2 is YFSETQ. The CDR3 extends over 15 amino acids. The ends were cut back, 4 bases at V and 5 bases at J, with 16 bases in the middle. This chain's CDR3 is CASSRLYLSDNEQFF. The CDR3 DNA sequence: TGCGCCAGCAGCAGACTTTACCTTTCGGACAATGAGCAGTTCTTC.